A selection of T cell receptor beta chains follows, all from one sample in a study of technical replicates of blood from a handful of donors. Using immunoSEQ multiplex PCR, the repertoire was profiled, and TCRdb retains in-frame clones only, with some absent. The sample lists roughly 52,000 clones; about 95% were seen once. Material for sequencing was PBMCs. All receptors derive from a human donor in good health. Some clones in this sample may be carry-over from other donors' samples. The CDR3 runs from the conserved cysteine through the conserved F or W. Fields, in order: J gene, D gene, V gene, clone size, CDR3 DNA, CDR3 protein. The D gene is left open where the match is weak. Size tells how often a clone was seen (once, few, many) or the class of an expanded clone, and some rows leave it out.

j_gene: TRBJ1-5
d_gene: NA
v_gene: TRBV27
abundance: NA
CDR3nt: TGTGCCAGCAGTTCTCTCGCAGGGGATCGGAATCAGCCCCAGCATTTT
CDR3aa: CASSSLAGDRNQPQHF

j_gene: TRBJ2-3
d_gene: NA
v_gene: TRBV7-9
abundance: once
CDR3nt: TGTGCCAGCAGCTTAGGTTTCCGGGGCGGGGCCCGCACAGATACGCAGTATTTT
CDR3aa: CASSLGFRGGARTDTQYF

j_gene: TRBJ1-2
d_gene: TRBD1
v_gene: TRBV6-1
abundance: NA
CDR3nt: TGTGCCAGCAGTGGGGGGGACAGGTATTATGGCTACACCTTC
CDR3aa: CASSGGDRYYGYTF

j_gene: TRBJ1-1
d_gene: NA
v_gene: TRBV27
abundance: NA
CDR3nt: TGTGCCAGCAGTTTACGAGGGGGTAACACTGAAGCTTTCTTT
CDR3aa: CASSLRGGNTEAFF

j_gene: TRBJ1-1
d_gene: NA
v_gene: TRBV29-1
abundance: NA
CDR3nt: TGCAGCACTGAGACAGCTGAGGCTTTCTTT
CDR3aa: CSTETAEAFF

j_gene: TRBJ1-2
d_gene: NA
v_gene: TRBV23-1
abundance: NA
CDR3nt: TGCGCCAGCATAGTTGGTCGGTTGCGTGGCTACACCTTC
CDR3aa: CASIVGRLRGYTF

j_gene: TRBJ1-6
d_gene: NA
v_gene: TRBV2
abundance: NA
CDR3nt: TGTGCCTCGCAAGGAGGTAATTCACCCCTCCACTTT
CDR3aa: CASQGGNSPLHF

j_gene: TRBJ2-7
d_gene: TRBD2
v_gene: TRBV12-5
abundance: NA
CDR3nt: TGTGCTAGTGGTTTGGGCGTTGCGGGAGGAAGGGACGAGCAGTACTTC
CDR3aa: CASGLGVAGGRDEQYF

j_gene: TRBJ2-7
d_gene: NA
v_gene: TRBV29-1
abundance: NA
CDR3nt: TGCAGCGCTAGACAGGAAAGCTCCTACGAGCAGTACTTC
CDR3aa: CSARQESSYEQYF

j_gene: TRBJ1-1
d_gene: NA
v_gene: TRBV2
abundance: NA
CDR3nt: TGTGCCAGCAGTGAACAGAACACTGAAGCTTTCTTT
CDR3aa: CASSEQNTEAFF

j_gene: TRBJ2-7
d_gene: TRBD1
v_gene: TRBV13
abundance: NA
CDR3nt: TGTGCCAGCAGCGGGGACCCGAGGGACAGCGACTCCTACGAGCAGTACTTC
CDR3aa: CASSGDPRDSDSYEQYF

j_gene: TRBJ1-6
d_gene: NA
v_gene: TRBV7-8
abundance: NA
CDR3nt: TGTGCCAGCAGCTTAGGGGGAGGGTCGCATTCACCCCTCCACTTT
CDR3aa: CASSLGGGSHSPLHF

j_gene: TRBJ2-2
d_gene: TRBD2
v_gene: TRBV7-2
abundance: once
CDR3nt: TGTGGACTAGCGGGGGAGAACACCGGGGAGCTGTTTTTT
CDR3aa: CGLAGENTGELFF

j_gene: TRBJ2-3
d_gene: NA
v_gene: TRBV19
abundance: NA
CDR3nt: TGTGCCAGTAGTGGGGGGGGCCTTCCCTCCCAGCAGTATTTT
CDR3aa: CASSGGGLPSQQYF

j_gene: TRBJ2-7
d_gene: TRBD2
v_gene: TRBV5-1
abundance: NA
CDR3nt: TGCGCCAGCAGCTTGGAACTAGCGCTGTACGAGCAGTACTTC
CDR3aa: CASSLELALYEQYF

j_gene: TRBJ2-7
d_gene: NA
v_gene: TRBV5-4
abundance: NA
CDR3nt: TGTGCCAGCAGCTTGGCCGAGAGGAACGAGCAGTACTTC
CDR3aa: CASSLAERNEQYF

j_gene: TRBJ2-7
d_gene: TRBD1
v_gene: TRBV19
abundance: NA
CDR3nt: TGTGCCAGTAGCCCGACAGGGGGCTCGGCCCACGAGCAGTACTTC
CDR3aa: CASSPTGGSAHEQYF

j_gene: TRBJ2-5
d_gene: TRBD2
v_gene: TRBV7-2
abundance: NA
CDR3nt: TGTGCCAGCAGCTTGACTAGCGGGGCCCGGCTTCAGACCCAGTACTTC
CDR3aa: CASSLTSGARLQTQYF

j_gene: TRBJ1-3
d_gene: NA
v_gene: TRBV5-6
abundance: NA
CDR3nt: TGTGCCAGCAGCGCCAGACTAGACTCTGGAAACACCATATATTTT
CDR3aa: CASSARLDSGNTIYF

j_gene: TRBJ2-7
d_gene: NA
v_gene: TRBV6-5
abundance: once
CDR3nt: TGTGCCAGCAGTTACCGTGGAGGCGAGCAGTACTTC
CDR3aa: CASSYRGGEQYF

j_gene: TRBJ1-1
d_gene: NA
v_gene: TRBV30
abundance: NA
CDR3nt: TGTGCCTGTATTAGACAGCCGCACAGAGAAGCTTTCTTT
CDR3aa: CACIRQPHREAFF

j_gene: TRBJ2-1
d_gene: TRBD2
v_gene: TRBV7-9
abundance: NA
CDR3nt: TGTGCCAGCAGCCCAGTGGTGGGACTAGCGGAGAATGAGCAGTTCTTC
CDR3aa: CASSPVVGLAENEQFF

j_gene: TRBJ1-5
d_gene: NA
v_gene: TRBV30
abundance: NA
CDR3nt: TGTGCCTTCAAAGTCGGGATAGCAAATCAGCCCCAGCATTTT
CDR3aa: CAFKVGIANQPQHF

j_gene: TRBJ1-2
d_gene: NA
v_gene: TRBV7-2
abundance: NA
CDR3nt: TGTGCCAGCAGCTTAGTGGCGGAGGTGGATGACTATGGCTACACCTTC
CDR3aa: CASSLVAEVDDYGYTF

j_gene: TRBJ2-1
d_gene: TRBD2
v_gene: TRBV19
abundance: NA
CDR3nt: TGTGCCAGTAGTATAGGGCTAGCGGGACCCCAGTACAATGAGCAGTTCTTC
CDR3aa: CASSIGLAGPQYNEQFF